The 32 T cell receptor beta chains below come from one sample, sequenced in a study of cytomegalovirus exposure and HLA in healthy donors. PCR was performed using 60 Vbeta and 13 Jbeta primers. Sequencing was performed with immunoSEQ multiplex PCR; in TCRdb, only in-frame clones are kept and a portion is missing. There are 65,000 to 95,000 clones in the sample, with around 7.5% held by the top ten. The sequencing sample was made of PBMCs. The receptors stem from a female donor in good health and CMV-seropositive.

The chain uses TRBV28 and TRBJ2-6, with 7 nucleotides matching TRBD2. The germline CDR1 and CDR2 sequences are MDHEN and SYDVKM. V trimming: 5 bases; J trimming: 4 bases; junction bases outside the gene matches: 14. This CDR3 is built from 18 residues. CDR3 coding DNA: TGTGCCAGCAGTCTATACGGTCCCGGGACTACGGGGGCCAACGTCCTGACTTTC. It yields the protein CASSLYGPGTTGANVLTF.

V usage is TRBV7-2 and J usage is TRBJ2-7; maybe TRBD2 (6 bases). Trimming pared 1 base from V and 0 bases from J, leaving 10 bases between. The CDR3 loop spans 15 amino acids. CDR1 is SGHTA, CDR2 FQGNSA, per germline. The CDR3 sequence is CASSLGGVSSYEQYF. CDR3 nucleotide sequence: TGTGCCAGCAGCTTAGGGGGGGTAAGCTCCTACGAGCAGTACTTC.

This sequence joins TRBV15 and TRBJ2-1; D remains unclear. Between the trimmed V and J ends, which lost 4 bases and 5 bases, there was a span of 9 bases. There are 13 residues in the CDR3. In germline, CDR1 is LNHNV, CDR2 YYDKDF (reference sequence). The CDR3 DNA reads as TGTGCCACCAGCATAGCCGTCGACAATGAGCAGTTCTTC. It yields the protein CATSIAVDNEQFF. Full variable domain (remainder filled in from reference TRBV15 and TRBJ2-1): DAMVIQNPRYQVTQFGKPVTLSCSQTLNHNVMYWYQQKSSQAPKLLFHYYDKDFNNEADTPDNFQSRRPNTSFCFLDIRSPGLGDTAMYLCATSIAVDNEQFFGPGTRLTVL.

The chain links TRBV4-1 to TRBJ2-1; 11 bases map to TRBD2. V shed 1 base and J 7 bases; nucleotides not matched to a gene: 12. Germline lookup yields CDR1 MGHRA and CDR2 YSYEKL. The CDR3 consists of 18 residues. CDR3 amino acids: CASSQVNLAGGPYNEQFF. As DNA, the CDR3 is TGCGCCAGCAGCCAAGTTAATTTAGCGGGAGGGCCTTATAATGAGCAGTTCTTC.

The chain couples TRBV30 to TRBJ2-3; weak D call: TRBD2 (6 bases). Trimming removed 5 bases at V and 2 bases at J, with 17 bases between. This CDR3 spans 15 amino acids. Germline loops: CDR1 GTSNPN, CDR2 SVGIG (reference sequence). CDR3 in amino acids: CAWGRLSGYTDTQYF. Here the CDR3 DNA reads TGTGCCTGGGGCCGTCTGAGCGGGTACACAGATACGCAGTATTTT.

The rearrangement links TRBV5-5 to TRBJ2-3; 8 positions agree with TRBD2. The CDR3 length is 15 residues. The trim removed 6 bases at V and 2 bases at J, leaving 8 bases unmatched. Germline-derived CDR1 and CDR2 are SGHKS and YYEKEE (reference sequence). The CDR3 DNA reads TGTGCCAGCACCATCACTAGCGGACTCACAGATACGCAGTATTTT. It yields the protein CASTITSGLTDTQYF.

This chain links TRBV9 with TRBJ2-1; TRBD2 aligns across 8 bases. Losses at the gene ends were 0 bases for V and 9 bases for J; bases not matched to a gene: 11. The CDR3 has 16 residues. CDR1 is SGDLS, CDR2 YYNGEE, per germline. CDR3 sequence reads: CASSVVDGGAGSEQFF. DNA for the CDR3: TGTGCCAGCAGCGTAGTGGACGGGGGGGCCGGTAGTGAGCAGTTCTTC.

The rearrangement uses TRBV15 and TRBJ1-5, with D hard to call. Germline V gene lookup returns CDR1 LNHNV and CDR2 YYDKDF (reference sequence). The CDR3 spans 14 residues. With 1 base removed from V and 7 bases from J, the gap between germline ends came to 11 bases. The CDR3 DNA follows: TGTGCCACCAGCAGAGGTGAAGTCAGACAGCCCCAGCATTTT. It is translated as CATSRGEVRQPQHF.

CDR3 region: CASTTSATNEKLFF. CDR3 nucleotides: TGTGCCAGCACCACATCCGCAACTAATGAAAAACTGTTTTTT. This sequence joins TRBV2 and TRBJ1-4, with unresolved D. Trimming took 7 bases from V and 0 from J, leaving 9 bases between them. Germline V gene lookup returns CDR1 SNHLY and CDR2 FYNNEI. The CDR3 has 14 amino acids.

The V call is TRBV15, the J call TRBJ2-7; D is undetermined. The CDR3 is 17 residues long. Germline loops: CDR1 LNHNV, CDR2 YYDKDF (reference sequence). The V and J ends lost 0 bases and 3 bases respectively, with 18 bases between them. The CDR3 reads CATSRDLPRSLDYEQYF. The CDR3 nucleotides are TGTGCCACCAGCAGAGATCTTCCACGGAGTCTTGACTACGAGCAGTACTTC.

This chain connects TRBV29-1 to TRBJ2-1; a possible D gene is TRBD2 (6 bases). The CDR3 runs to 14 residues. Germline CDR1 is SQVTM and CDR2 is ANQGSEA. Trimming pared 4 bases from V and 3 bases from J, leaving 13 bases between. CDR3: CSVVPTSIYNEQFF. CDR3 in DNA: TGCAGCGTTGTCCCGACTAGTATCTACAATGAGCAGTTCTTC.

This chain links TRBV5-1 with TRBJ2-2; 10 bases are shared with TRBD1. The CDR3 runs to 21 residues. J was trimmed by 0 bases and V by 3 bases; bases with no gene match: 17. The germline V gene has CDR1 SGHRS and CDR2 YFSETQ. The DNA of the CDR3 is TGCGCCAGCAGCTCCCACATCCCGGGACAGGGGAAAGGGGCGAACACCGGGGAGCTGTTTTTT. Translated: CASSSHIPGQGKGANTGELFF.

The CDR3 is CASSQDAGSNEKLFF. The CDR3 nucleotides are TGCGCCAGCAGCCAAGACGCAGGTTCTAATGAAAAACTGTTTTTT. The chain joins TRBV4-3 to TRBJ1-4; D gene ambiguous. Germline V gene data show CDR1 as LGHNA and CDR2 as YSLEER. This CDR3 is 15 amino acids long. V was clipped by 0 bases and J by 3 bases, with 8 bases between them.

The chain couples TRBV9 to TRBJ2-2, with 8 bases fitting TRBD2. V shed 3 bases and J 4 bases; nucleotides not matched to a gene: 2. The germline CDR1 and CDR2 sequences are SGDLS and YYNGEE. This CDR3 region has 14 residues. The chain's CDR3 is CASSASGSTGELFF. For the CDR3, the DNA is TGTGCCAGCAGCGCAAGCGGGAGCACCGGGGAGCTGTTTTTT.

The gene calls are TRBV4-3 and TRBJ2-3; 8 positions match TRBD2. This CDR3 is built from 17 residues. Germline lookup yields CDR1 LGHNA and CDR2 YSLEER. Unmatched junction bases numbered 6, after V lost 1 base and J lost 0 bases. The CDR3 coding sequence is TGCGCCAGCAGCCAAGGAGGTAGCGGGATAAGCACAGATACGCAGTATTTT. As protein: CASSQGGSGISTDTQYF.

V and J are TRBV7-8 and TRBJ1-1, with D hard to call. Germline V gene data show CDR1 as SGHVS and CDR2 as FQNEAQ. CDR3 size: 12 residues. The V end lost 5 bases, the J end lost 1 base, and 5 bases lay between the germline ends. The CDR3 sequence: CASSPQNTEAFF. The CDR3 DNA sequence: TGTGCCAGCAGCCCACAGAACACTGAAGCTTTCTTT.

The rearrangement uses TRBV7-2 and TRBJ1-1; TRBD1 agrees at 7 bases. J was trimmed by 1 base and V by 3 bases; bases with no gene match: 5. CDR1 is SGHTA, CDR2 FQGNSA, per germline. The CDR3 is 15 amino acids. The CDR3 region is CASSFRQGRNTEAFF. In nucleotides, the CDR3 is TGTGCCAGCAGCTTTCGACAGGGCAGGAACACTGAAGCTTTCTTT.

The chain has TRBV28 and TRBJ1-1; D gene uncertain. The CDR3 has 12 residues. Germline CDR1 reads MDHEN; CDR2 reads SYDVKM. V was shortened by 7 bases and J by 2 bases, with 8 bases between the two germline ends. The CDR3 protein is CASNEGNTEAFF. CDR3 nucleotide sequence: TGTGCCAGCAATGAGGGAAACACTGAAGCTTTCTTT.

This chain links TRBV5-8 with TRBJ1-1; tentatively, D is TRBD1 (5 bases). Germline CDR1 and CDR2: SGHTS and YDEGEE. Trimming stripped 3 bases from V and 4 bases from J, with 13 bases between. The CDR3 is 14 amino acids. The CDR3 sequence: CASSSGLGGTEAFF. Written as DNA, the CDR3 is TGTGCCAGCAGCTCGGGACTCGGAGGCACTGAAGCTTTCTTT.

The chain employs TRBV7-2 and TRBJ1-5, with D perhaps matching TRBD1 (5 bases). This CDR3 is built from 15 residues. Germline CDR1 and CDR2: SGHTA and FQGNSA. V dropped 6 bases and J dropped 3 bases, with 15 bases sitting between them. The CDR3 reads CASRHDRDFNQPQHF. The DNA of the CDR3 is TGTGCCAGCAGACACGACAGAGATTTCAATCAGCCCCAGCATTTT.

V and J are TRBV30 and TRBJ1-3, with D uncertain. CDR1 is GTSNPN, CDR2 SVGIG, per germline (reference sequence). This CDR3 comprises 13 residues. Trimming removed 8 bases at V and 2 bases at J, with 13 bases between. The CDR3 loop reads CALTRRAGNTIYF. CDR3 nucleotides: TGTGCCCTAACGCGGAGGGCTGGAAACACCATATATTTT. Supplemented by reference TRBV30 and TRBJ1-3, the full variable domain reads SQTIHQWPATLVQPVGSPLSLECTVEGTSNPNLYWYRQAAGRGLQLLFYSVGIGQISSEVPQNLSASRPQDRQFILSSKKLLLSDSGFYLCALTRRAGNTIYFGEGSWLTVV.

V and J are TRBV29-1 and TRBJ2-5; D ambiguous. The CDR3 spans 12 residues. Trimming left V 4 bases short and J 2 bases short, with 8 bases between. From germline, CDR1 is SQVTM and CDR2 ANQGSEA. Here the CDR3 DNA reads TGCAGCGTTGTCCCGGGTCAAGAGACCCAGTACTTC. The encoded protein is CSVVPGQETQYF. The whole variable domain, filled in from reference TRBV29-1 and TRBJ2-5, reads SAVISQKPSRDICQRGTSLTIQCQVDSQVTMMFWYRQQPGQSLTLIATANQGSEATYESGFVIDKFPISRPNLTFSTLTVSNMSPEDSSIYLCSVVPGQETQYFGPGTRLLVL.

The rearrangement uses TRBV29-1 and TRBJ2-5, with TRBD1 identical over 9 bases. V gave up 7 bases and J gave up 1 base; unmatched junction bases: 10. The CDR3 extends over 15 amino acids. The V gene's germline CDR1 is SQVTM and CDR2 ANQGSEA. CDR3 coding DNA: TGCAGCGGGAAGAGGATGGGACAGGGCCAAGAGACCCAGTACTTC. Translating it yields CSGKRMGQGQETQYF.

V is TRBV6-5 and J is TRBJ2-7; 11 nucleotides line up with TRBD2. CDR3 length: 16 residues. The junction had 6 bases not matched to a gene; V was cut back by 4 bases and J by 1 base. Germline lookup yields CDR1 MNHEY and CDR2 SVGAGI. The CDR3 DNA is TGTGCCAGCAGTTCCCGAACTAGCGGGAGTTCCTACGAGCAGTACTTC. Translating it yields CASSSRTSGSSYEQYF.

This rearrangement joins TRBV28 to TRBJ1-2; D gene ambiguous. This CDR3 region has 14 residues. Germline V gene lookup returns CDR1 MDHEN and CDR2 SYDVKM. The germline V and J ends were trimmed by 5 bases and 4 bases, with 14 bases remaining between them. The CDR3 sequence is CASSGDDEGYGYTF. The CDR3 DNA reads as TGTGCCAGCAGTGGAGATGATGAGGGCTATGGCTACACCTTC.

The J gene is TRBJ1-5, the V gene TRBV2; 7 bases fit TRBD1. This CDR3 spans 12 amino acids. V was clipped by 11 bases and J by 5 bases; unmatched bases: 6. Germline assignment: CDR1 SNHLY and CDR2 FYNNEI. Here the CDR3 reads CAQGVGDQPQHF. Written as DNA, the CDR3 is TGTGCCCAGGGGGTGGGGGATCAGCCCCAGCATTTT.

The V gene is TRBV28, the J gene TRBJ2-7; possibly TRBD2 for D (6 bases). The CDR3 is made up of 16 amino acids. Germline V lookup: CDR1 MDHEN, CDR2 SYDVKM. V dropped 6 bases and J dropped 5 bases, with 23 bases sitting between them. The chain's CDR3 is CASRAWEAGLSHEQYF. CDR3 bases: TGTGCCAGCAGGGCCTGGGAGGCAGGGCTATCCCACGAGCAGTACTTC.

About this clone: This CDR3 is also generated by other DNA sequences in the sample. CDR3 residues: CAYSFSETEPEDTDTQYF. The CDR3, as DNA: TGTGCCTATAGCTTCAGCGAGACAGAGCCTGAGGACACAGATACGCAGTATTTT. The chain recombines TRBV7-8 with TRBJ2-3; D possibly corresponds to TRBD1 (5 bases). The CDR3 totals 18 residues. V lost 11 bases to trimming and J lost 2 bases, with 29 bases between them. Germline values: CDR1 SGHVS, CDR2 FQNEAQ.

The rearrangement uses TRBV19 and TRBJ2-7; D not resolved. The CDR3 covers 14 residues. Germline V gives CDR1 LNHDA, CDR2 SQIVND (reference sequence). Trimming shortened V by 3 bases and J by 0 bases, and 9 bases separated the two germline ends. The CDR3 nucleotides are TGTGCCAGTAGTATCGGTCCACCCTCCTACGAGCAGTACTTC. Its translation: CASSIGPPSYEQYF.

The CDR3 sequence is CASSPSRYRNEQYF. In DNA, the CDR3 is TGTGCCAGCAGCCCCTCGAGGTATCGAAACGAGCAGTACTTC. The chain combines TRBV6-5 with TRBJ2-7; D remains unclear. Trimming shortened V by 6 bases and J by 5 bases, and 17 bases separated the two germline ends. This CDR3 has 14 amino acids. CDR1 is MNHEY, CDR2 SVGAGI, per germline.

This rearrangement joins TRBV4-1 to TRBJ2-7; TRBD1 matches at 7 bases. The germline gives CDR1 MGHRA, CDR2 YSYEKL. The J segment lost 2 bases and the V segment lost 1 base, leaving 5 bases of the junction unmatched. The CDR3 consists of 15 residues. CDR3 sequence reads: CASSQGQTGPYEQYF. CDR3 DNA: TGCGCCAGCAGCCAAGGGCAGACAGGGCCCTACGAGCAGTACTTC.

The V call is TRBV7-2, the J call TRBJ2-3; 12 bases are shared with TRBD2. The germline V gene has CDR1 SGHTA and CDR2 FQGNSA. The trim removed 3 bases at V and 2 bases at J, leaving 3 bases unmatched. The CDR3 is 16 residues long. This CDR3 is CASSLTSGRNTDTQYF. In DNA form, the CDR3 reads TGTGCCAGCAGCTTGACTAGCGGGAGAAACACAGATACGCAGTATTTT.